This TCR beta chain was sequenced in a study of blood T cell repertoires in COVID-19. Libraries were prepared by immunoSEQ multiplex PCR; TCRdb keeps only in-frame clonotypes and omits some of them. The repertoire holds about 250,000 clones, with about 90% as singletons. This CDR3 is built from 15 residues. Trimming took off 7 bases at V and 3 bases at J, with 15 bases between the two ends. Germline V gene data show CDR1 as LGHDT and CDR2 as YNNKEL (reference sequence). Sequenced input: peripheral blood. This chain connects TRBV3-1 (or the pseudogene TRBV3-2) to TRBJ1-4, with D maybe TRBD1 (6 bases). The source of this sequence is a man older than 75 with acute or convalescent COVID-19. CDR3: CASTPGGLANEKLFF. CDR3 coding DNA: TGTGCCAGCACCCCCGGGGGGCTAGCTAATGAAAAACTGTTTTTT.